Listed here are 7 T cell receptor beta chains from one sample, sequenced in a study of regulatory T cells in long-lasting Graves disease. The time point: persistent/refractory GD, antithyroid drugs over 5 years with positive TRAb. TCR sequences were obtained from RNA taken from PBMCs. Both iRepertoire HTBI primers and Arm-PCR of CDR3 regions were used to build the TCR beta libraries. One entry per CDR3 protein, called by TCRdb with MiXCR from the multiplex PCR reads. Among 400,000 to 500,000 distinct CDR3 sequences, less than 25% were seen once, and the ten largest hold 7% to 9.5%. The specimen comprised peripheral blood mononuclear cells (PBMCs), sampled when the disease was refractory, from a patient treated with antithyroid drugs. These receptors came from a female donor with Graves disease.

J is TRBJ2-7 and V is TRBV20-1; a possible D gene is TRBD1 (6 bases). This CDR3 is 14 amino acids long. V was clipped by 6 bases and J by 3 bases, with 18 bases between them. Germline CDR1 is DFQATT and CDR2 is SNEGSKA (reference sequence). CDR3 loop: CSAFSGTSNYEQYF. The CDR3 DNA follows: TGCAGTGCCTTCTCCGGGACATCCAACTACGAGCAGTACTTC.

This clonotype was picked up many times. The CDR3 coding sequence is TGCAGTGCTACCAAGGAGGGAGGGAACGTGGACCAAGAGACCCAGTACTTC. Translating it yields CSATKEGGNVDQETQYF. This chain joins TRBV20-1 and TRBJ2-5, with 7 bases aligning to TRBD2. CDR1 DFQATT and CDR2 SNEGSKA come from the germline V gene (reference sequence). This CDR3 region has 17 residues. Trimming removed 4 bases from V and 0 bases from J; junction bases left unmatched: 14.

This clonotype was recorded a few times. V and J are TRBV2 and TRBJ2-3; D is unclear. This CDR3 has 12 residues. Germline CDR1 reads SNHLY; CDR2 reads FYNNEI. V gave up 2 bases and J gave up 6 bases, with 6 bases separating them. CDR3 sequence: CASSEPLDTQYF. CDR3 nucleotides: TGTGCCAGCAGTGAACCTTTGGATACGCAGTATTTT.

Notes on this clonotype: At one end, the junction sequence differs from germline, possibly due to a read error. The CDR3 is CASSLGQGAEQYF. In nucleotides, the CDR3 is TGTGCTAGCAGCTTAGGGCAGGGGGCCGAGCAGTACTTC. The chain recombines TRBV7-7 with TRBJ2-7; 8 bases line up with TRBD1. CDR1 and CDR2 (germline): SSHAT, FNYEAQ (reference sequence). The CDR3 is made up of 13 amino acids.

This sequence joins TRBV14 and TRBJ1-6; D uncertain. V shed 4 bases and J shed 6 bases, with 7 bases lying between them. CDR1 and CDR2 from the germline V gene are SGHDN and FVKESK. CDR3 size: 13 residues. The CDR3 is CASSRVGNSPLHF. The CDR3, as DNA: TGTGCCAGCAGCCGGGTGGGTAATTCACCCCTCCACTTT.

The chain recombines TRBV10-2 with TRBJ2-2; 12 bases map to TRBD2. Germline CDR1 reads WSHSY; CDR2 reads SAAADI. V was clipped by 11 bases and J by 4 bases; unmatched bases: 5. The CDR3 spans 14 residues. Here the CDR3 reads CAGRLAGVTGELFF. In DNA, the CDR3 is TGCGCCGGCCGACTAGCGGGAGTCACCGGGGAGCTGTTTTTT.

This clonotype was counted at least ten times. The rearrangement uses TRBV2 and TRBJ2-7; D remains ambiguous. With 5 bases removed from V and 5 bases from J, the gap between germline ends came to 7 bases. Germline V gives CDR1 SNHLY, CDR2 FYNNEI. The CDR3 is 11 residues long. The CDR3 protein is CASSSLNEQYF. CDR3 in DNA: TGTGCCAGCAGTTCCCTCAACGAGCAGTACTTC.